The present TCR beta chain was sequenced within a study of blood T cell repertoires in COVID-19 (dated by TCRdb to between 2020 and 2021). About the investigation overall: Recovered participants in ImmuneRACE Cohort 3 were defined as having two consecutive negative NP/OP PCR tests, clearance from a healthcare professional, or resolution of symptoms. The prospective study material was composed of cDNA or gDNA derived from T cells, B-cell-depleted T cells, or PBMCs. A freely available public database, intended as a resource for researchers studying the immune response to SARS-CoV-2, is where the repertoires were released. The collaborator samples originated in the United States, Italy and Spain and spanned the acute and convalescent phases of COVID-19. The samples were drawn from the first 160 participants of the ongoing ImmuneRACE study and from some 1,300 subjects provided by 6 global collaborators. Sample metadata almost always included a de-identified subject ID, COVID-19 status, age in years and sex. Deeply sampled blood TCRbeta repertoires from subjects exposed to, actively infected with, or recovered from COVID-19 were included in the dataset. Where HLA class I and class II types were available, the types were taken from metadata supplied by the sample provider, not from assay-based typing. General study outcomes and caveats: The quantity of clinical and demographic metadata differed by source and by participant and was supplied without curation.

CDR1 and CDR2, per the germline V gene (reference sequence), are LNHDA and SQIVND. V is trimmed back by 4 bases and J by 4 bases, and the junction contains 6 bases that no gene match accounts for. The CDR3 goes from the cysteine to the phenylalanine over 16 residues. The CDR3 DNA has 48 bases and is translated from base 1. Enrolling through a virtual design, the prospective study's participants ranged in age from about 18 to 89 years and lived across roughly 23 United States geographic areas. Cohort assignment in the prospective study relied on participant-reported clinical history from a screening survey and a study questionnaire. In the prospective study, whole blood, serum and a nasopharyngeal or oropharyngeal swab were collected from each participant by mobile phlebotomists. Additional blood draws and questionnaires over an approximately 2-month period could optionally be provided by prospective study participants. Before DNA extraction, blood samples from the prospective study were shipped at room temperature or frozen.

In its sample, this clone was seen once. Its target antigen remains unknown. Nothing much larger sits one base from this clone, and base qualities are not available. TCRbeta CDR3 regions were amplified from genomic DNA using the immunoSEQ Assay, a bias-controlled multiplex PCR. The original methods were these. Within the assay, amplification of reference gene primers was used to estimate how many nucleated cells each sample contained. To quantify the absolute abundance of each unique TCRbeta CDR3 rearrangement, sequence reads were collapsed and filtered. For each sample, productive Simpson clonality was calculated as the square root of Simpson's diversity index across productive rearrangements. The clones in this table, taken by TCRdb from immuneACCESS, are in-frame only. Not every clone is retained; where verified, under half of the shortfall comes from an unresolved V gene, and the cause of the rest is unknown. That table gives V, J and clone size, and the DNA gave D and trimming. The sample table holds around 200,000 clones, of which about 86% were seen once. Together, the top ten hold approximately 2.8% of the sample.

The source of this sequence is a woman aged 45-65 years in a cohort exposed to, infected with or recovered from COVID-19 (not recorded which). The sequenced sample was PBMCs or T cells enriched from blood (not recorded which). The rearrangement joined TRBV19 to TRBJ1-5; 11 of the junction bases match TRBD1. The CDR3 region has the sequence CASSRLGTGGNQPQHF. The nucleotide sequence reads as follows: TGTGCCAGTAGTAGGCTCGGGACAGGGGGAAATCAGCCCCAGCATTTT.